This TCR beta chain was identified during a study of STAT5B mutations in CD4+ large granular lymphocyte leukemia. Study outcomes and limitations: Top patient clones used TRBV06 genes more often: 8/27 versus 2/35 in controls.

Trimming cost V 7 bases and J 7 bases; bases outside gene matches: 18. Per the germline V gene, CDR1 is LNHDA and CDR2 is SQIVND (reference sequence). This CDR3 spans 16 amino acids. How the authors handled the data: A productive frequency of 2.59 x 10-5 was the lowest detectable. Clones were read by immunoSEQ multiplex PCR, and TCRdb kept only the in-frame ones, dropping some. V and J calls and clone size follow that table, whereas D and trimming were derived from the DNA. In the table there are roughly 36,000 clones, approximately 88% of which are singletons. Worth noting for this clone: What it recognizes is unknown.

The sequence was obtained from a human donor in good health. This chain links TRBV19 with TRBJ1-2; 7 bases map to TRBD1. The sequenced sample consisted of CD4+ T cells from blood buffy coats. CDR3 residues: CASTLRRQGELGGYTF. As DNA, the CDR3 is TGTGCCAGTACCTTACGGCGCCAGGGGGAATTGGGTGGCTACACCTTC. Looking up the rest from reference TRBV19 and TRBJ1-2 gives the full variable domain: DGGITQSPKYLFRKEGQNVTLSCEQNLNHDAMYWYRQDPGQGLRLIYYSQIVNDFQKGDIAEGYSVSREKKESFPLTVTSAQKNPTAFYLCASTLRRQGELGGYTFGSGTRLTVV.